What follows is one T cell receptor beta chain and its context. The V segment lost 4 bases and the J segment 5 bases; nucleotides outside the gene matches: 8. CDR3 size: 15 residues. Germline CDR1 LGHNA, CDR2 YSLEER. The sample originates from a study of blood T cell repertoires in COVID-19. Method: immunoSEQ multiplex PCR; TCRdb's copy keeps in-frame clones and lacks some. The sample yields around 94,000 clones, 75% to 90% seen once. This sequence was found in a human donor in a cohort sampled during active COVID-19. J is TRBJ2-5 and V is TRBV4-3, with TRBD2 identical over 9 bases. Sample: peripheral blood. CDR3 residues: CASSLGYSGGETQYF. DNA of the CDR3: TGCGCCAGCAGCCTTGGATATAGCGGGGGTGAGACCCAGTACTTC.